These 9 T cell receptor beta chains share one sample of origin, sequenced in a study of graft-versus-host responses after intestinal transplantation (dated by TCRdb to the early 2020s). Libraries were made using the immunoSEQ multiplex PCR assay. In TCRdb, the immuneACCESS table is reduced to in-frame sequences with V and J assigned. These tables do not hold every clone; where another copy was compared, an unresolved V gene accounts for under half, and the others remain unexplained. This sample has just under 65,000 clones in its table, and approximately 91% of those were observed once. The ten largest clones add up to 1.7% of the sample. Their recognized antigens are unknown. The time point label on this specimen signifies: cells obtained before transplantation from donor or recipient. The sample consisted of unstimulated CD8+ T cells sorted from spleen or lymph node cells, taken before transplant. These TCRs come from a human donor who was the organ donor for an intestinal transplant.

The chain has TRBV18 and TRBJ2-7, with unresolved D. The CDR3 spans 13 residues. Looked up from germline, CDR1 is KGHSH and CDR2 is LQKENI. V gave up 3 bases and J gave up 4 bases, with 10 bases separating them. The CDR3 sequence is CASSPPDFYEQYF. The CDR3, as DNA: TGTGCCAGCTCACCCCCTGACTTTTACGAGCAGTACTTC.

The V and J genes are TRBV5-6 and TRBJ1-5; D is possibly TRBD1 (6 bases). This CDR3 is built from 12 residues. V was trimmed by 4 bases and J by 4 bases, leaving 6 bases between them. CDR1 and CDR2 (germline): SGHDT, YYEEEE. The CDR3 DNA follows: TGTGCCAGCAGCAGGGGGAATCAGCCCCAGCATTTT. It encodes CASSRGNQPQHF.

The chain employs TRBV28 and TRBJ2-3; the D is unclear. This CDR3 has 16 residues. The V gene's germline CDR1 is MDHEN and CDR2 SYDVKM. The V and J ends lost 2 bases and 2 bases respectively, with 14 bases between them. CDR3 coding DNA: TGTGCCAGCAGTTTACTTGAGACTGCCTACACAGATACGCAGTATTTT. This codes for CASSLLETAYTDTQYF.

The V and J genes are TRBV5-4 and TRBJ1-4, with 8 bases identical to TRBD1. Germline V gene sequence: CDR1 SGHNT, CDR2 YYREEE (reference sequence). Trimming at V came to 4 bases and at J to 8 bases, leaving 13 bases not matched to a gene. The length of the CDR3 is 16 residues. The CDR3 DNA is TGTGCCAGCAGCCAAACATACGACAGGGGATGGGAAAAACTGTTTTTT. Protein product: CASSQTYDRGWEKLFF.

The genes are TRBV6-6 and TRBJ2-7; 8 nucleotides line up with TRBD2. The CDR3 totals 12 residues. Germline V gene lookup returns CDR1 MNHNY and CDR2 SVGAGI (reference sequence). The ends lost 8 bases at V and 6 bases at J; junction bases unmatched: 6. The CDR3 DNA reads as TGTGCCAGCTGCCCCGGGGGGGGCGAGCAGTACTTC. Translated, it gives CASCPGGGEQYF.

The chain employs TRBV18 and TRBJ2-7; a weak D match, TRBD2 (5 bases). Trimming removed 6 bases from V and 7 bases from J, with 10 bases in between. Germline loops: CDR1 KGHSH, CDR2 LQKENI. The CDR3 covers 11 residues. DNA of the CDR3: TGTGCCAGCTCTCCCGGACTGGAGCAGTACTTC. Translating it yields CASSPGLEQYF.

CDR3 sequence: CASSQKRGRGTQYF. CDR3 DNA sequence: TGCGCCAGCAGCCAAAAGAGGGGGAGGGGGACCCAGTACTTC. V and J are TRBV4-1 and TRBJ2-5, with D perhaps TRBD2 (7 bases). Germline V gene lookup returns CDR1 MGHRA and CDR2 YSYEKL. V lost 2 bases and J lost 7, with 14 bases in between. This CDR3 contains 14 residues.

The chain combines TRBV5-6 with TRBJ1-3, with TRBD1 matching over 8 bases. The CDR3 is 16 residues long. V lost 4 bases, J lost 0 bases, and 6 bases stayed unmatched. The germline V gene has CDR1 SGHDT and CDR2 YYEEEE. CDR3 residues: CASSVGQAFSGNTIYF. The CDR3 DNA reads TGTGCCAGCAGCGTGGGACAGGCCTTCTCTGGAAACACCATATATTTT.

The chain employs TRBV28 and TRBJ2-1, with a possible D match to TRBD2 (5 bases). CDR1 and CDR2 (germline): MDHEN, SYDVKM. Trimming took 0 bases from V and 14 from J, leaving 11 bases between them. CDR3 size: 12 residues. In DNA, the CDR3 is TGTGCCAGCAGTTTATGGGACTCCCTTGAGTTCTTC. This gives the protein CASSLWDSLEFF.